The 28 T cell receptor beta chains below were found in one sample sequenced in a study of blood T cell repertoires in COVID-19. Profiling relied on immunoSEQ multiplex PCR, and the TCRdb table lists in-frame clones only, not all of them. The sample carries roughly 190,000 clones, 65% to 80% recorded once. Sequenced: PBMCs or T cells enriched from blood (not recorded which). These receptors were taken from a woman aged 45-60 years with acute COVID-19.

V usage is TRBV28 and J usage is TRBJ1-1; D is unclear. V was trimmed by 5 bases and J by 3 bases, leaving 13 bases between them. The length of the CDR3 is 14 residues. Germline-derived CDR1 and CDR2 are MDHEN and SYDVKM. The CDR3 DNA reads TGTGCCAGCAGTCCCCATGGGAGGGACACTGAAGCTTTCTTT. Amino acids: CASSPHGRDTEAFF.

CDR3 region: CASSRAQTNSPLHF. CDR3 bases: TGTGCCAGCAGCCGGGCACAGACTAATTCACCCCTCCACTTT. The rearrangement uses TRBV14 and TRBJ1-6; D gene uncertain. V dropped 4 bases and J dropped 6 bases, with 10 bases sitting between them. Germline CDR1 SGHDN, CDR2 FVKESK. The CDR3 sequence is 14 residues long.

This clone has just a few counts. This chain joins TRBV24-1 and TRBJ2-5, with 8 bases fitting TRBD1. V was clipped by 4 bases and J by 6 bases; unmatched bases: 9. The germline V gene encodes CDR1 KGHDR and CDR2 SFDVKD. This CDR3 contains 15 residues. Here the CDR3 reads CATSDPYRGAKTQYF. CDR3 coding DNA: TGTGCCACCAGTGACCCTTACAGGGGGGCGAAGACCCAGTACTTC.

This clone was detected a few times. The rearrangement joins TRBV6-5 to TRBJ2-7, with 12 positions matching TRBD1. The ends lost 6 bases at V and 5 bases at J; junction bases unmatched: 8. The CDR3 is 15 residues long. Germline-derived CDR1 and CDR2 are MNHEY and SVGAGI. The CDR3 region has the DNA TGTGCCAGCAGGTCCGGGACAGGGGGCTACCACGAGCAGTACGTC. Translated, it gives CASRSGTGGYHEQYV.

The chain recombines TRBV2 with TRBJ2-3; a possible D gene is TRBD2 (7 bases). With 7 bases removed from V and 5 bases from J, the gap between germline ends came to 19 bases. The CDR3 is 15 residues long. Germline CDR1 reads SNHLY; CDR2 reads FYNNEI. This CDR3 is CASMDLRGAQDTQYF. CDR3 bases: TGTGCCAGCATGGACCTACGGGGGGCCCAAGATACGCAGTATTTT.

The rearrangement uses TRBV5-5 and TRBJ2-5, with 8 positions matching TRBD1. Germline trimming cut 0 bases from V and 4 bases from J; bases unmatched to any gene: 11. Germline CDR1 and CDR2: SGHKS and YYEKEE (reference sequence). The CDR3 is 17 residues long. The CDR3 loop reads CASSLDVAGGRGETQYF. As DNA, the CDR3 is TGTGCCAGCAGCTTGGACGTGGCAGGGGGCAGAGGAGAGACCCAGTACTTC.

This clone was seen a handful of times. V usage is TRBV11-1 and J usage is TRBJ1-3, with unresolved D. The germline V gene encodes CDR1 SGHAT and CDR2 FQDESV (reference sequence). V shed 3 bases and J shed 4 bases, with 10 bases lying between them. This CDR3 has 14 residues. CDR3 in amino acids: CASSFEGGGNTIYF. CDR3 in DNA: TGTGCCAGCAGCTTTGAGGGAGGAGGAAACACCATATATTTT.

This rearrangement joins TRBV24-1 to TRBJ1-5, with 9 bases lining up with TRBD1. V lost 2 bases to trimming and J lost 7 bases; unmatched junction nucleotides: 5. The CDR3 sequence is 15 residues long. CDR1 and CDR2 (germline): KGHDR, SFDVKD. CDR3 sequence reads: CATSDSGTGRQPQHF. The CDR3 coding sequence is TGTGCCACCAGTGATTCCGGGACAGGGAGGCAGCCCCAGCATTTT.

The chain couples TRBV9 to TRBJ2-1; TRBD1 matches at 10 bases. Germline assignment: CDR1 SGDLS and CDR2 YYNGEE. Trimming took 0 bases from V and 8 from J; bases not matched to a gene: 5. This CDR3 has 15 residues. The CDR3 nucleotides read TGTGCCAGCAGCGTAGCGGGACAGGGGAGGGATGAGCAGTTCTTC. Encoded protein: CASSVAGQGRDEQFF.

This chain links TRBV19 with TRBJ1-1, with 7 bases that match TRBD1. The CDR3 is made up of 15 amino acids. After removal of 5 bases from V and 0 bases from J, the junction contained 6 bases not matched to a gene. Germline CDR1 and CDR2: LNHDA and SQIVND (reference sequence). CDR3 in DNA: TGTGCCAGTAGTCTTGCAGGGGGTTTGAACACTGAAGCTTTCTTT. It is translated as CASSLAGGLNTEAFF.

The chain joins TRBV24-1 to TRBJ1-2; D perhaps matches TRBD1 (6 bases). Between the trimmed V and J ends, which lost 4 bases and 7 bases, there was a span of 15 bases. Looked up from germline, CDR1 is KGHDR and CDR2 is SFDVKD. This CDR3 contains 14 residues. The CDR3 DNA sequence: TGTGCCACCAGTGACTCAATACAGGGATCTGGCTACACCTTC. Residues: CATSDSIQGSGYTF.

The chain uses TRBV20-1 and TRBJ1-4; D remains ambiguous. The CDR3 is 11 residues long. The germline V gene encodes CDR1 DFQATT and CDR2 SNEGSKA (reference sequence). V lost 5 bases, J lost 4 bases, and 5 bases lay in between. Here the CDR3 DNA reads TGCAGTGCTTTCAATAATGAAAAACTGTTTTTT. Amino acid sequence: CSAFNNEKLFF.

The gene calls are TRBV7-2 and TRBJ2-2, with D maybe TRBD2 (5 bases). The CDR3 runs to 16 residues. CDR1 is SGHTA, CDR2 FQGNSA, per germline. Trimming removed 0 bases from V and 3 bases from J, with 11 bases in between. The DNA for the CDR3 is TGTGCCAGCAGCTTAGCGATCGGGGTTGACACCGGGGAGCTGTTTTTT. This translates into CASSLAIGVDTGELFF. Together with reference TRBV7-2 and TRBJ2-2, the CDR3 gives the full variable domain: GAGVSQSPSNKVTEKGKDVELRCDPISGHTALYWYRQSLGQGLEFLIYFQGNSAPDKSGLPSDRFSAERTGGSVSTLTIQRTQQEDSAVYLCASSLAIGVDTGELFFGEGSRLTVL.

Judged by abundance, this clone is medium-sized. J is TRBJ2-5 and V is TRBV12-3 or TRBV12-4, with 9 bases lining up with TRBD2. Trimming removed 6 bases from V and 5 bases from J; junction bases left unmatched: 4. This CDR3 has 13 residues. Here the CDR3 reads CASSQSGGETQYF. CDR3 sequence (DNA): TGTGCCAGCAGCCAAAGCGGGGGGGAGACCCAGTACTTC.

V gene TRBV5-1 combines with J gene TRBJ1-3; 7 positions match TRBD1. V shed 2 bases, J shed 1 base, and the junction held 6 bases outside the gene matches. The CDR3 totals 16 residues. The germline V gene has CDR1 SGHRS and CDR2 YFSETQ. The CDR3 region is CASSFDRAGSGNTIYF. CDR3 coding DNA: TGCGCCAGCAGCTTCGACAGGGCCGGTTCTGGAAACACCATATATTTT.

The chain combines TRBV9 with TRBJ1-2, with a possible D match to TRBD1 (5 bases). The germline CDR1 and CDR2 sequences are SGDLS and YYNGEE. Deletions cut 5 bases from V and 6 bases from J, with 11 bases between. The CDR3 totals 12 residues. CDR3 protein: CASRGWGHGYTF. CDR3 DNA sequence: TGTGCCAGCAGGGGTTGGGGCCATGGCTACACCTTC.

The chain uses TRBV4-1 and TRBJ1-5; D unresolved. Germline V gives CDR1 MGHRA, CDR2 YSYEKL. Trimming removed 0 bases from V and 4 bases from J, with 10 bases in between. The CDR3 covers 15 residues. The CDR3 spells CASSQDGERNQPQHF. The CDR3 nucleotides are TGCGCCAGCAGCCAAGATGGGGAGCGGAATCAGCCCCAGCATTTT.

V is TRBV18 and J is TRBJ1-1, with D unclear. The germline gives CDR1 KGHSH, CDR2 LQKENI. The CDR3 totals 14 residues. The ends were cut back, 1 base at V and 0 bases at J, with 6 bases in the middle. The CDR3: CASSPLSMNTEAFF. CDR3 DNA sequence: TGTGCCAGCTCACCACTGTCCATGAACACTGAAGCTTTCTTT. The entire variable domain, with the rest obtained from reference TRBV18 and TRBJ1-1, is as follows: NAGVMQNPRHLVRRRGQEARLRCSPMKGHSHVYWYRQLPEEGLKFMVYLQKENIIDESGMPKERFSAEFPKEGPSILRIQQVVRGDSAAYFCASSPLSMNTEAFFGQGTRLTVV.

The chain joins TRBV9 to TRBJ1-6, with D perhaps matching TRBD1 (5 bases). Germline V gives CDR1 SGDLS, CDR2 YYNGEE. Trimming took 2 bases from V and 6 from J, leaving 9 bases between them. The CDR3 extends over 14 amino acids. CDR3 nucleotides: TGTGCCAGCAGCGTCGGCAGGGTTAATTCACCCCTCCACTTT. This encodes CASSVGRVNSPLHF.

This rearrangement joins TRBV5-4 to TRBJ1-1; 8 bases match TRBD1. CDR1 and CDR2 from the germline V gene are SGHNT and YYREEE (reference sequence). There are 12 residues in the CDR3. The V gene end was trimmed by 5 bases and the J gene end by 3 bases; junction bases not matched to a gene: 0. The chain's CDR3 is CASRDRDTEAFF. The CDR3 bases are TGTGCCAGCAGGGACAGGGACACTGAAGCTTTCTTT. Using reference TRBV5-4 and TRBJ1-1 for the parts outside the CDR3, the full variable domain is ETGVTQSPTHLIKTRGQQVTLRCSSQSGHNTVSWYQQALGQGPQFIFQYYREEENGRGNFPPRFSGLQFPNYSSELNVNALELDDSALYLCASRDRDTEAFFGQGTRLTVV.

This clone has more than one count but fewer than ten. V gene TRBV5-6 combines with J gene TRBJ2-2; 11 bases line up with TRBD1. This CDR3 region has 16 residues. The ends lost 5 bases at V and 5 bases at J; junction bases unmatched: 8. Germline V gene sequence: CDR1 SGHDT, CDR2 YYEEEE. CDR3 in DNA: TGTGCCAGCAGGGAAACGGGGACAGGGGGTACCGGGGAGCTGTTTTTT. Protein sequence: CASRETGTGGTGELFF.

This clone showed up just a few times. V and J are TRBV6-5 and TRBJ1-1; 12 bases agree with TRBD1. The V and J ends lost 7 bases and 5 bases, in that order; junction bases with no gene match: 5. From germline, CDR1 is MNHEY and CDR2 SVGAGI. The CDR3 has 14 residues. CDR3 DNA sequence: TGTGCCAGCAACACGGGACAGGGGGCAACTGAAGCTTTCTTT. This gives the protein CASNTGQGATEAFF.

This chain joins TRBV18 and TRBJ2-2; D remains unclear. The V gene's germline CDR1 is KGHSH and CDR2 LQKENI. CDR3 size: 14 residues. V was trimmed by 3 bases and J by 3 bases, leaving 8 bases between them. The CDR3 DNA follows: TGTGCCAGCTCACCCCCGAGAGACACCGGGGAGCTGTTTTTT. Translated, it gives CASSPPRDTGELFF.

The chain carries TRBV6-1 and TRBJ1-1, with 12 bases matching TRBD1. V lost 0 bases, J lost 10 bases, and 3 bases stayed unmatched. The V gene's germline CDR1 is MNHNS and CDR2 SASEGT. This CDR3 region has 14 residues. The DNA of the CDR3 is TGTGCCAGCAGTGAAGCGAGGGACAGGGGGCGAGCTTTCTTT. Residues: CASSEARDRGRAFF.

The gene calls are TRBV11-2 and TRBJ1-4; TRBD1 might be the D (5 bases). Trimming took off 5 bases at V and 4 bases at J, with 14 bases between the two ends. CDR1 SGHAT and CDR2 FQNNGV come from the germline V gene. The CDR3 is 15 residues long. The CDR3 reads CASSATLGGNEKLFF. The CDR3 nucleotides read TGTGCCAGCAGCGCTACTCTCGGGGGTAATGAAAAACTGTTTTTT.

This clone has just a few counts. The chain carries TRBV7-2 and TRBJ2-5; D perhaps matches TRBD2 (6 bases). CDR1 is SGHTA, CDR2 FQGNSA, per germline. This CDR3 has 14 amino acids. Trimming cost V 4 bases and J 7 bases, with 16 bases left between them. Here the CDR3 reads CASSSRAHGGTQYF. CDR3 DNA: TGTGCCAGCAGCTCCCGGGCCCACGGGGGGACCCAGTACTTC.

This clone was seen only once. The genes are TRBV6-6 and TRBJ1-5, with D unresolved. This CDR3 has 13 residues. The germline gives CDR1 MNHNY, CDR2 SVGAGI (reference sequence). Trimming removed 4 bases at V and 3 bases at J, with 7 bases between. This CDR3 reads CASSSGANQPQHF. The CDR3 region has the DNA TGTGCCAGCAGTTCAGGTGCCAATCAGCCCCAGCATTTT.

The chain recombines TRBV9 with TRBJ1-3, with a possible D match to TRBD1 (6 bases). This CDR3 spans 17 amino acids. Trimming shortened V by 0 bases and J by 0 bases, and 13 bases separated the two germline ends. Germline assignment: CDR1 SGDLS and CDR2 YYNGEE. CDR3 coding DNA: TGTGCCAGCAGCGTAGAAGGACAGAGTTACTCTGGAAACACCATATATTTT. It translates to CASSVEGQSYSGNTIYF.